What follows is one T cell receptor beta chain and its context. Its antigen is unknown. A much more abundant neighbour one base away suggests this may be a read error. Investigators profiled TCR beta VDJ and CDR3 from genomic DNA template. A single record per CDR3 protein comes from TCRdb applying MiXCR to the reads. Of 190,000 or so distinct CDR3 sequences in the sample, over 60% were seen once. The CDR3 contains 16 residues. The germline gives CDR1 MNHNS, CDR2 SASEGT. This record belongs to a study of CD8+CD57+ T cells in acquired aplastic anemia. Study background: An average of roughly 3 ug of DNA was obtained from sorted CD4+ and CD8+ cells. CD4+ cells from healthy donors averaged approximately 9.8 million reads.

General study results and limits: Common to patients and controls were 25 to 30 CD8+ CDR3 sequences. For CD8+ Simpson's diversity, patients and controls showed no significant difference.

Sequences were obtained from sorted CD4+, CD8+, or CD8+CD57+ T cells (not recorded which) from PBMCs. This sequence was found in a human donor in good health. J is TRBJ2-7 and V is TRBV6-1; possibly TRBD1 for D (6 bases). This chain's CDR3 is CASSLQGLEGGYAQYF. In nucleotides, the CDR3 is TGTGCCAGCAGTTTACAGGGTTTGGAAGGTGGCTACGCGCAGTACTTC.